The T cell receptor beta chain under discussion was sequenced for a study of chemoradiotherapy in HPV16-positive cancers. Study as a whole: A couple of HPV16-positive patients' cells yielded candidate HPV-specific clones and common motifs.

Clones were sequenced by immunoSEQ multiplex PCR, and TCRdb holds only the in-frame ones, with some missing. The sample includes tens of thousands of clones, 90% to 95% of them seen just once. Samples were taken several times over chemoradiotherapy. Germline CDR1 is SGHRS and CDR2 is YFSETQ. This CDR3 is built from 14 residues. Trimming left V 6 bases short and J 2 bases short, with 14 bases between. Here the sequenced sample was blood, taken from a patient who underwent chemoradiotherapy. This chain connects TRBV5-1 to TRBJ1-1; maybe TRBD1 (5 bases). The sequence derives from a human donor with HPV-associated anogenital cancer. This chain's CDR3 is CASTTGGVNTEAFF. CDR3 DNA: TGCGCCAGCACGACGGGGGGAGTCAACACTGAAGCTTTCTTT. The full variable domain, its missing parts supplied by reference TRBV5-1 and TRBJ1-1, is KAGVTQTPRYLIKTRGQQVTLSCSPISGHRSVSWYQQTPGQGLQFLFEYFSETQRNKGNFPGRFSGRQFSNSRSEMNVSTLELGDSALYLCASTTGGVNTEAFFGQGTRLTVV.